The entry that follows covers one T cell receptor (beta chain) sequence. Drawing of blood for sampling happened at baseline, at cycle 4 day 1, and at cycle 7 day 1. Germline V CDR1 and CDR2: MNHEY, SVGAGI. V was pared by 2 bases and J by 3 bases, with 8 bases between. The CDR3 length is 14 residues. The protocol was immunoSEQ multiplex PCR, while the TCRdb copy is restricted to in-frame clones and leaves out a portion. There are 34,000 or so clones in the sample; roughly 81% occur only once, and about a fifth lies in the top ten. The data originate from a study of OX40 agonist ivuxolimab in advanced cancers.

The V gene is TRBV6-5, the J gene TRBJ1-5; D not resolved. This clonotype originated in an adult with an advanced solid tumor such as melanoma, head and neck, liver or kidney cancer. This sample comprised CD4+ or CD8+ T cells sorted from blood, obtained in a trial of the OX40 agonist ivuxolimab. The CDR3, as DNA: TGTGCCAGCAGTTACCTCGGAAACAATCAGCCCCAGCATTTT. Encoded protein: CASSYLGNNQPQHF.